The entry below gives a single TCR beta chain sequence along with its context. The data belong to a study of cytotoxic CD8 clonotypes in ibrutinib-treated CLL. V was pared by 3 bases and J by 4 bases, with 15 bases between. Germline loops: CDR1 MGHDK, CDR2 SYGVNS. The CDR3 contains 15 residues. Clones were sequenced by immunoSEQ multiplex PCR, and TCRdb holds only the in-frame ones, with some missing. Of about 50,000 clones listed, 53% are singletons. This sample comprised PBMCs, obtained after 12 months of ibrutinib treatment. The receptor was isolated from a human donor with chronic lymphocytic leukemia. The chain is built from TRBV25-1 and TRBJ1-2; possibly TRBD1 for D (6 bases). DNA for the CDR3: TGTGCCAGCAGTGATTACGCGCGGGACATCTATGGCTACACCTTC. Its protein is CASSDYARDIYGYTF.